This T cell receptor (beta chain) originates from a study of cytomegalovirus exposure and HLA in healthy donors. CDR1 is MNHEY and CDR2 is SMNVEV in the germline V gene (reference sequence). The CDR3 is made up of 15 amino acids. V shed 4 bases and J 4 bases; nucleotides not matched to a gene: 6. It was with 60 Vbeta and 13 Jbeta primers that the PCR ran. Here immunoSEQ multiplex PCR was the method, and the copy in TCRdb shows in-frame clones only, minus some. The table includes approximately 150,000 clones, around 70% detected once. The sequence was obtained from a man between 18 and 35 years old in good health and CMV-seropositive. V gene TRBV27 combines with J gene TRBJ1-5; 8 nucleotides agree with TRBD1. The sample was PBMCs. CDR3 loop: CASSSWTGRNQPQHF. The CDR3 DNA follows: TGTGCCAGCAGTTCCTGGACAGGGCGGAATCAGCCCCAGCATTTT.